This TCR beta chain was sequenced in a study of OX40 agonist ivuxolimab in advanced cancers. Background on the study: Administration of intravenous ivuxolimab to patients occurred every 2 weeks at 0.01 to 10 mg/kg. People in dose escalation had one of these cancers: hepatocellular carcinoma, melanoma, renal cell or head and neck cancer.

V gave up 6 bases and J gave up 2 bases, with 8 bases separating them. The germline V gene encodes CDR1 DFQATT and CDR2 SNEGSKA (reference sequence). CDR3 length: 11 amino acids. The table came from immunoSEQ multiplex PCR; TCRdb's copy has only in-frame clones and leaves some out. The sample has under 95,000 clones; about 82% are singletons. Autoimmune disease history or systemic immunosuppression barred patients. This material consisted of CD4+ or CD8+ T cells sorted from blood, taken in a trial of the OX40 agonist ivuxolimab. This sequence joins TRBV20-1 and TRBJ2-7, with D possibly matching TRBD1 (5 bases). The clonotype was recovered from an adult with an advanced solid tumor such as melanoma, head and neck, liver or kidney cancer. DNA for the CDR3: TGCAGTGCCCAGGGAACCTACGAGCAGTACTTC. This encodes CSAQGTYEQYF.